Following are 25 T cell receptor beta chains from one sample sequenced in a study of cytomegalovirus exposure and HLA in healthy donors. PCR employed 60 Vbeta and 13 Jbeta primers. The data were produced by immunoSEQ multiplex PCR, yet TCRdb's version contains in-frame clones alone and is incomplete. The sample records around 180,000 clones, roughly four fifths being singletons. The sequenced sample consisted of PBMCs. The receptors originated from a man younger than 35 in good health and CMV-seronegative.

The chain joins TRBV6-6 to TRBJ2-1; D might be TRBD2 (5 bases). Germline CDR1 reads MNHNY; CDR2 reads SVGAGI (reference sequence). The CDR3 runs 14 residues. V lost 7 bases, J lost 1 base, and 11 bases lay in between. CDR3 bases: TGTGCCAGCATCCACGAGGGATCCTACAATGAGCAGTTCTTC. This sequence encodes CASIHEGSYNEQFF.

Ten or more counts support this clone. The chain couples TRBV4-1 to TRBJ1-6; D may be TRBD1 (6 bases). The germline V and J ends were trimmed by 1 base and 6 bases, with 13 bases remaining between them. In germline, CDR1 is MGHRA, CDR2 YSYEKL. The CDR3 loop spans 16 amino acids. The CDR3 nucleotides read TGCGCCAGCAGCCAAGTTGTAGGGGGTGGTAATTCACCCCTCCACTTT. Residues: CASSQVVGGGNSPLHF.

The chain combines TRBV7-2 with TRBJ2-1; maybe TRBD1 (6 bases). The CDR3 extends over 14 amino acids. The V and J ends lost 5 bases and 4 bases respectively, with 12 bases between them. The germline gives CDR1 SGHTA, CDR2 FQGNSA. CDR3 sequence reads: CASSRPDRYNEQFF. The CDR3 coding sequence is TGTGCCAGCAGCAGACCGGACAGATACAATGAGCAGTTCTTC.

In its sample, this clone was seen a few times. This rearrangement joins TRBV27 to TRBJ2-5; 15 nucleotides match TRBD2. This CDR3 has 18 residues. The germline gives CDR1 MNHEY, CDR2 SMNVEV (reference sequence). The trim removed 6 bases at V and 2 bases at J, leaving 10 bases unmatched. The CDR3 DNA reads as TGTGCCAGCAGACCCGGGACTAGCGGGGGGTACAATCAAGAGACCCAGTACTTC. This gives the protein CASRPGTSGGYNQETQYF.

This chain connects TRBV6-6 to TRBJ2-3, with D maybe TRBD2 (6 bases). Trimming left V 5 bases short and J 3 bases short, with 18 bases between. Per the germline V gene, CDR1 is MNHNY and CDR2 is SVGAGI (reference sequence). The CDR3 is made up of 16 amino acids. CDR3 region: CASSTPVEGGTDTQYF. The CDR3 DNA reads as TGTGCCAGCAGTACCCCAGTGGAGGGCGGGACAGATACGCAGTATTTT.

The chain links TRBV9 to TRBJ2-3; TRBD2 agrees at 12 bases. V lost 4 bases to trimming and J lost 5 bases; unmatched junction nucleotides: 5. Germline V gene data show CDR1 as SGDLS and CDR2 as YYNGEE. This CDR3 comprises 15 residues. The CDR3 DNA sequence: TGTGCCAGCAGCCCTAGCGGGAGGGCCAGAGATACGCAGTATTTT. It encodes CASSPSGRARDTQYF.

This sequence joins TRBV5-4 and TRBJ2-1; D remains unclear. The V gene's germline CDR1 is SGHNT and CDR2 YYREEE (reference sequence). V gave up 2 bases and J gave up 7 bases, with 13 bases separating them. This CDR3 region has 14 residues. The CDR3 loop reads CASSLEVSSNEQFF. The CDR3 DNA is TGTGCCAGCAGCTTAGAGGTATCAAGTAATGAGCAGTTCTTC. Using reference TRBV5-4 and TRBJ2-1 for the parts outside the CDR3, the full variable domain is ETGVTQSPTHLIKTRGQQVTLRCSSQSGHNTVSWYQQALGQGPQFIFQYYREEENGRGNFPPRFSGLQFPNYSSELNVNALELDDSALYLCASSLEVSSNEQFFGPGTRLTVL.

V usage is TRBV6-6 and J usage is TRBJ2-1; possible D gene TRBD2, 7 bases. Germline CDR1 MNHNY, CDR2 SVGAGI (reference sequence). V was cut by 5 bases and J by 8 bases, with 16 bases left in between. This CDR3 spans 14 amino acids. DNA for the CDR3: TGTGCCAGCAGTGATGGGGGGGCCCGCCATGAGCAGTTCTTC. This gives the protein CASSDGGARHEQFF.

This clone turned up a few times. This chain joins TRBV29-1 and TRBJ1-2; D is unresolved. This CDR3 is built from 11 residues. CDR1 SQVTM and CDR2 ANQGSEA come from the germline V gene. The V gene lost 3 bases and the J gene lost 5 bases, with 7 bases spanning the gap. In nucleotides, the CDR3 is TGCAGCGTTGATCGGGAGTATGGCTACACCTTC. It specifies CSVDREYGYTF.

In nucleotides, the CDR3 is TGTGCCAGCAGCTTAGCTACAGGGTACACTGAAGCTTTCTTT. Protein: CASSLATGYTEAFF. V is TRBV7-8 and J is TRBJ1-1; tentatively, D is TRBD1 (6 bases). In germline, CDR1 is SGHVS, CDR2 FQNEAQ. The V end was cut by 0 bases, the J end by 3 bases, with 8 bases between. This CDR3 is built from 14 residues.

J is TRBJ2-5 and V is TRBV11-2; 10 bases are shared with TRBD2. The CDR3 runs 15 residues. The V gene's germline CDR1 is SGHAT and CDR2 FQNNGV. The J segment lost 5 bases and the V segment lost 1 base, leaving 4 bases of the junction unmatched. CDR3 nucleotides: TGTGCCAGCAGCTTAGGCCTAGCGGGAGAGGAGACCCAGTACTTC. Translation: CASSLGLAGEETQYF.

The chain employs TRBV11-3 and TRBJ1-6; D gene ambiguous. This CDR3 contains 14 residues. V was trimmed by 3 bases and J by 0 bases, leaving 3 bases between them. Germline CDR1 is SGHNT and CDR2 is YENEEA. CDR3 in DNA: TGTGCCAGCAGCTTCAGCTCCTATAATTCACCCCTCCACTTT. Translation gives CASSFSSYNSPLHF.

V usage is TRBV5-1 and J usage is TRBJ2-5; TRBD1 agrees at 9 bases. The CDR3 is 15 residues long. V dropped 3 bases and J dropped 2; count of bases not matched to a gene: 5. CDR1 and CDR2 (germline): SGHRS, YFSETQ. CDR3 residues: CASSSTGGFQETQYF. The CDR3 DNA is TGCGCCAGCAGCTCGACAGGGGGTTTTCAAGAGACCCAGTACTTC.

The CDR3 DNA sequence: TGTGCCAGCAGCTTAGCGGGGATTCTAGCGGGAGGGCCCTACGAGCAGTACTTC. As protein: CASSLAGILAGGPYEQYF. This rearrangement joins TRBV13 to TRBJ2-7; the match to TRBD2 covers 12 bases. V shed 1 base, J shed 2 bases, and the junction held 9 bases outside the gene matches. CDR1 is PRHDT and CDR2 is FYEKMQ in the germline V gene (reference sequence). This CDR3 has 18 residues. Full variable domain (outside the CDR3, taken from reference TRBV13 and TRBJ2-7): AAGVIQSPRHLIKEKRETATLKCYPIPRHDTVYWYQQGPGQDPQFLISFYEKMQSDKGSIPDRFSAQQFSDYHSELNMSSLELGDSALYFCASSLAGILAGGPYEQYFGPGTRLTVT.

The chain has TRBV10-1 and TRBJ2-7; no reliable D call. The CDR3 is 15 residues long. Deletions cut 9 bases from V and 2 bases from J, with 20 bases between. Per the germline V gene, CDR1 is WNHNN and CDR2 is SYGVQD (reference sequence). For the CDR3, the DNA is TGCGCCAGAGTTCCGGCGAGGCAGTTCCCCTACGAGCAGTACTTC. Amino acid sequence: CARVPARQFPYEQYF.

This clone was detected a few times. V is TRBV7-2 and J is TRBJ2-3, with 7 nucleotides matching TRBD2. The germline gives CDR1 SGHTA, CDR2 FQGNSA. The J segment lost 2 bases and the V segment lost 5 bases, leaving 7 bases of the junction unmatched. The CDR3 is 15 amino acids. CDR3 in DNA: TGTGCCAGCAGCCAAGGTAGGGACTACACAGATACGCAGTATTTT. Its protein is CASSQGRDYTDTQYF.

This chain connects TRBV9 to TRBJ1-1; 8 positions agree with TRBD1. This CDR3 contains 13 residues. Germline CDR1 reads SGDLS; CDR2 reads YYNGEE. V lost 7 bases and J lost 1; bases outside the gene matches: 3. CDR3 coding DNA: TGTGCCAGCGGGGGGACAGGGAACACTGAAGCTTTCTTT. The encoded protein is CASGGTGNTEAFF.

This chain links TRBV6-6 with TRBJ1-4, with 10 bases identical to TRBD1. The CDR3 is 16 residues long. Germline V lookup: CDR1 MNHNY, CDR2 SVGAGI (reference sequence). V was clipped by 2 bases and J by 6 bases; unmatched bases: 6. In DNA form, the CDR3 reads TGTGCCAGCAGTTACGGAGTGGGGACAGGGGATGAAAAACTGTTTTTT. This translates into CASSYGVGTGDEKLFF.

The chain is built from TRBV6-6 and TRBJ1-1; TRBD1 might be the D (5 bases). This CDR3 is built from 14 residues. CDR1 MNHNY and CDR2 SVGAGI come from the germline V gene (reference sequence). V was cut by 0 bases and J by 3 bases, with 8 bases left in between. CDR3 amino acids: CASSYSIGDTEAFF. In nucleotides, the CDR3 is TGTGCCAGCAGTTACTCGATAGGGGACACTGAAGCTTTCTTT.

The V gene is TRBV6-4, the J gene TRBJ2-2, with TRBD2 matching over 11 bases. Germline assignment: CDR1 MRHNA and CDR2 SNTAGT. The CDR3 contains 16 residues. V shed 6 bases and J 0 bases; nucleotides not matched to a gene: 3. CDR3 sequence (DNA): TGTGCCAGCAGCAGGACTAGCGGGTCGAACACCGGGGAGCTGTTTTTT. Translation: CASSRTSGSNTGELFF.

This chain joins TRBV27 and TRBJ2-5, with 9 bases matching TRBD2. The V and J ends lost 5 bases and 1 base, in that order; junction bases with no gene match: 11. Germline assignment: CDR1 MNHEY and CDR2 SMNVEV (reference sequence). The CDR3 runs 17 residues. CDR3: CASSARPTSGTQETQYF. The CDR3 DNA reads as TGTGCCAGCAGTGCACGTCCGACTAGCGGAACCCAAGAGACCCAGTACTTC.

The rearrangement joins TRBV10-3 to TRBJ2-2, with a tentative D call TRBD2 (5 bases). V lost 8 bases, J lost 5 bases, and 6 bases lay in between. CDR1 is ENHRY and CDR2 is SYGVKD in the germline V gene. CDR3 length: 11 residues. The CDR3 spells CAIGRTGELFF. The DNA of the CDR3 is TGTGCCATCGGGAGAACCGGGGAGCTGTTTTTT.

The CDR3 spells CASSDGTSGGAEQFF. CDR3 nucleotides: TGTGCCAGCAGTGACGGGACTAGCGGGGGGGCTGAGCAGTTCTTC. The gene calls are TRBV6-4 and TRBJ2-1, with TRBD2 matching 16 bases. In germline, CDR1 is MRHNA, CDR2 SNTAGT. Trimming removed 2 bases from V and 9 bases from J; junction bases left unmatched: 1. The CDR3 length is 15 residues.

The genes are TRBV5-1 and TRBJ2-3; perhaps TRBD1 as D (5 bases). Germline V lookup: CDR1 SGHRS, CDR2 YFSETQ. Trimming stripped 0 bases from V and 6 bases from J, with 14 bases between. This CDR3 has 15 amino acids. For the CDR3, the DNA is TGCGCCAGCAGCTTGGGTGGCAGGGCCTGGGATACGCAGTATTTT. It yields the protein CASSLGGRAWDTQYF.

The chain joins TRBV7-9 to TRBJ2-1; TRBD1 matches 10 bases. The CDR3 sequence is 17 residues long. J gave up 0 bases and V 0 bases, and 2 bases lay outside the gene matches. Per the germline V gene, CDR1 is SEHNR and CDR2 is FQNEAQ (reference sequence). CDR3 sequence: CASSLAGQGSSYNEQFF. The CDR3 DNA reads TGTGCCAGCAGCTTAGCGGGACAGGGGAGCTCCTACAATGAGCAGTTCTTC.